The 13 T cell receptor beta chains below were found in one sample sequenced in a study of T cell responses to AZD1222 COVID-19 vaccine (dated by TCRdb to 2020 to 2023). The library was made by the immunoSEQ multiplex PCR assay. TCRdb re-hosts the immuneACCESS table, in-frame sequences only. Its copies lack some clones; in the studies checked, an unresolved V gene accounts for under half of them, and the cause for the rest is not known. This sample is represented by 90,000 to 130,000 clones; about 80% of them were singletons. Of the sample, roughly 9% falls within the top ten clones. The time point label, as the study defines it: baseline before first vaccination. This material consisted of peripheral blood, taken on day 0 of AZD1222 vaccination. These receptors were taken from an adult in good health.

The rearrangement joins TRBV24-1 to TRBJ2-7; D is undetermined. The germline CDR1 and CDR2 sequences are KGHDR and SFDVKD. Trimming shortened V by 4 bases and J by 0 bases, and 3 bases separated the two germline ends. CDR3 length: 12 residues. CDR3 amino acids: CATSDNSYEQYF. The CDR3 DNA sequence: TGTGCCACCAGTGACAACTCCTACGAGCAGTACTTC.

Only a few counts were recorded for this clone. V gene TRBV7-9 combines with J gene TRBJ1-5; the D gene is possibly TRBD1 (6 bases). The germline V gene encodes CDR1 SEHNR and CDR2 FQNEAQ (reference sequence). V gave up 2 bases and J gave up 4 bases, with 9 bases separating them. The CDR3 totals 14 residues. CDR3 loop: CASSLPGANQPQHF. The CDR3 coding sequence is TGTGCCAGCAGCTTACCAGGGGCGAATCAGCCCCAGCATTTT.

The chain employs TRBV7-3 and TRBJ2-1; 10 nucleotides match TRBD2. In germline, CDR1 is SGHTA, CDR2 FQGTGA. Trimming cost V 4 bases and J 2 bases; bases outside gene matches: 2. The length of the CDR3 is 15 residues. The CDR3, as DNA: TGTGCCAGCAGCTCCGGACTAGCGGCCTACAATGAGCAGTTCTTC. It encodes CASSSGLAAYNEQFF.

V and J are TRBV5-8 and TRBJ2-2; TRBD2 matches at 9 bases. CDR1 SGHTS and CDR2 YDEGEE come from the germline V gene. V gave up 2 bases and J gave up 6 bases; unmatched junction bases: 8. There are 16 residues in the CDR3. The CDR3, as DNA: TGTGCCAGCAGCTTATTAGCGGGAGTGATAGCCGGGGAGCTGTTTTTT. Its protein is CASSLLAGVIAGELFF.

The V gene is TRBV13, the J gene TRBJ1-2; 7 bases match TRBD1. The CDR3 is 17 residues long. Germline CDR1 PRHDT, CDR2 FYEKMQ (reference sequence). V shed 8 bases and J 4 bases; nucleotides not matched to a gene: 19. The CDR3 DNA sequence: TGTGCCAGCGACGGGACAGCCATTCGACAAGCCGCCTATGGCTACACCTTC. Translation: CASDGTAIRQAAYGYTF.

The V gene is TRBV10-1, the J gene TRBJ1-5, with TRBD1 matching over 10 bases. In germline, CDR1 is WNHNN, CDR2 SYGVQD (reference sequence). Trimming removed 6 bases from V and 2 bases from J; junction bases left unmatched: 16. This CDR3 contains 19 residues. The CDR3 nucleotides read TGCGCCAGCAGACTTTTGGGGACAGGGGAGCATTCGGGCAATCAGCCCCAGCATTTT. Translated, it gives CASRLLGTGEHSGNQPQHF.

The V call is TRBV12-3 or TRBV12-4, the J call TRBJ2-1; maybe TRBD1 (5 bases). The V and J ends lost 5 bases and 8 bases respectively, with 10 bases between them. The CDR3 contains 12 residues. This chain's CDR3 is CASSPIGDEQFF. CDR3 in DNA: TGTGCCAGCAGTCCTATAGGGGATGAGCAGTTCTTC.

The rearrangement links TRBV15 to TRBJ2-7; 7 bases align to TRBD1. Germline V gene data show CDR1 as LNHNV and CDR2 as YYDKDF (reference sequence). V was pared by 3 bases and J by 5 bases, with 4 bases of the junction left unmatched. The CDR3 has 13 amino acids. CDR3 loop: CATSRGQSNEQYF. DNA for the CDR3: TGTGCCACCAGCAGGGGACAGTCAAACGAGCAGTACTTC.

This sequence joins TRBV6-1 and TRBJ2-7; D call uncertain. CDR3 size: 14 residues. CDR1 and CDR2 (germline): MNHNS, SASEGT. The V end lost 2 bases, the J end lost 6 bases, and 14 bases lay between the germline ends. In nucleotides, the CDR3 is TGTGCCAGCAGTGAACTGGTTTACGGCCTCGAGCAGTACTTC. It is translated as CASSELVYGLEQYF.

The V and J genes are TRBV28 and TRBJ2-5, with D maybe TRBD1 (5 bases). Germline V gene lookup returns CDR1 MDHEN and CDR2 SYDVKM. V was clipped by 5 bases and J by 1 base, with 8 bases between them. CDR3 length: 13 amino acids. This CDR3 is CASSRGPQETQYF. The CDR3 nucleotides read TGTGCCAGCAGTAGGGGCCCCCAAGAGACCCAGTACTTC.

Written as DNA, the CDR3 is TGTGCCAGCAGTTTACGAGGGACAGGGGGCTTCTATGGCTACACCTTC. Residues: CASSLRGTGGFYGYTF. The gene calls are TRBV27 and TRBJ1-2, with 12 bases matching TRBD1. CDR3 length: 16 amino acids. CDR1 and CDR2 from the germline V gene are MNHEY and SMNVEV (reference sequence). The V segment lost 2 bases and the J segment 4 bases; nucleotides outside the gene matches: 5.

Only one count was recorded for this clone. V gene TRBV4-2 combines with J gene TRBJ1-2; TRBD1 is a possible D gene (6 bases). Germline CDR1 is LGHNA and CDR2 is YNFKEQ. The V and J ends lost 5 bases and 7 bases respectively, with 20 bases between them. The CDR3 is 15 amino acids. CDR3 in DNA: TGTGCCAGCAGCAACAGACCGGCTTCGGGGGCTGGCTACACCTTC. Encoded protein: CASSNRPASGAGYTF.

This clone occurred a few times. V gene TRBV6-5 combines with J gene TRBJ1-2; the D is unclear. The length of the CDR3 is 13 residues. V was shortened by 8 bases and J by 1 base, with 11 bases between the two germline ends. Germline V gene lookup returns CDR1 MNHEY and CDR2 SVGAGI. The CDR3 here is CASSSSINYGYTF. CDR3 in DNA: TGTGCCAGCTCGTCCTCGATTAACTATGGCTACACCTTC.